These 17 T cell receptor beta chains were all obtained from the same sample, sequenced in a study of blood T cells in healthy people across ages. With a J-beta primer mix and a sample-barcoded 5' primer, a second PCR ran about 7 to 12 cycles. Using its own MiXCR run on the 5' RACE reads, TCRdb lists one record per CDR3 protein. The sample records 1.5 million to 1.8 million distinct CDR3 sequences, roughly two fifths being singletons. The source material was blood. The receptors stem from a woman under 30 in good health.

This clonotype was detected only a few times. The J gene is TRBJ2-7, the V gene TRBV20-1, with D perhaps matching TRBD1 (6 bases). Trimming stripped 4 bases from V and 2 bases from J, with 12 bases between. CDR3 size: 13 residues. Germline CDR1 reads DFQATT; CDR2 reads SNEGSKA (reference sequence). DNA for the CDR3: TGCAGTGCTAAGGACAGTTTCACCTACGAGCAGTACTTC. This codes for CSAKDSFTYEQYF.

This clonotype was observed a handful of times. The V and J genes are TRBV7-2 and TRBJ1-3; the D gene is possibly TRBD1 (5 bases). CDR3 size: 16 residues. Germline CDR1 and CDR2: SGHTA and FQGNSA. The germline V and J ends were trimmed by 5 bases and 2 bases, with 16 bases remaining between them. For the CDR3, the DNA is TGTGCCAGCAGCCCGCTAGAGGGGATACCTGGAAACACCATATATTTT. It encodes CASSPLEGIPGNTIYF.

The J gene is TRBJ1-5, the V gene TRBV4-3, with D uncertain. V was pared by 0 bases and J by 6 bases, with 9 bases between. In germline, CDR1 is LGHNA, CDR2 YSLEER. The CDR3 runs 14 residues. CDR3 sequence: CASSQDSRTQPQHF. Written as DNA, the CDR3 is TGCGCCAGCAGCCAAGATTCACGGACTCAGCCCCAGCATTTT.

This clonotype appeared a few times. This chain uses TRBV6-5 with TRBJ1-4; unclear D gene. The CDR3 extends over 16 amino acids. Trimming removed 5 bases from V and 7 bases from J, with 20 bases in between. The germline V gene has CDR1 MNHEY and CDR2 SVGAGI. The CDR3 DNA reads TGTGCCAGCAGTAAAACCTTGCCCGCCAGGTTTGAAAAACTGTTTTTT. Its protein product is CASSKTLPARFEKLFF.

The table lists this clonotype with a count of one. The chain carries TRBV20-1 and TRBJ1-1; no definite D call. Trimming stripped 3 bases from V and 5 bases from J, with 7 bases between. CDR3 size: 11 residues. The germline CDR1 and CDR2 sequences are DFQATT and SNEGSKA (reference sequence). The CDR3 region is CSARHHTEAFF. CDR3 DNA: TGCAGTGCTAGGCATCATACTGAAGCTTTCTTT.

The rearrangement joins TRBV24-1 to TRBJ2-2; maybe TRBD1 (5 bases). V lost 6 bases and J lost 2, with 9 bases in between. Germline loops: CDR1 KGHDR, CDR2 SFDVKD. The CDR3 spans 14 residues. The CDR3 loop reads CATSPTANTGELFF. Written as DNA, the CDR3 is TGTGCCACCAGTCCGACAGCCAACACCGGGGAGCTGTTTTTT.

The chain combines TRBV9 with TRBJ2-7; D may match TRBD1 or TRBD2 (6 bases each). V gave up 0 bases and J gave up 5 bases, with 12 bases separating them. CDR1 is SGDLS and CDR2 is YYNGEE in the germline V gene. The CDR3 totals 14 residues. CDR3 bases: TGTGCCAGCAGCGTAGGGCCGGGGGCCAACGAGCAGTACTTC. Translating gives CASSVGPGANEQYF.

There are a few counts of this clonotype. The CDR3 reads CASTLEAGARNEQYF. The CDR3 DNA sequence: TGTGCCAGCACCCTAGAAGCGGGGGCACGCAATGAGCAGTACTTC. The chain couples TRBV7-2 to TRBJ2-7, with 8 bases lining up with TRBD2. V dropped 7 bases and J dropped 7; count of bases not matched to a gene: 15. This CDR3 contains 15 residues. Germline V gene data show CDR1 as SGHTA and CDR2 as FQGNSA.

The CDR3 loop is CASSLGTSRQYF. The CDR3 coding sequence is TGTGCCAGCAGCTTAGGAACGTCGCGGCAGTACTTC. The chain combines TRBV13 with TRBJ2-5; D is ambiguous. The CDR3 totals 12 residues. V was pared by 0 bases and J by 11 bases, with 10 bases between. CDR1 is PRHDT and CDR2 is FYEKMQ in the germline V gene (reference sequence).

This clonotype was counted a few times. The chain is built from TRBV27 and TRBJ2-3; D unresolved. V dropped 5 bases and J dropped 4 bases, with 22 bases sitting between them. The V gene's germline CDR1 is MNHEY and CDR2 SMNVEV (reference sequence). The length of the CDR3 is 17 residues. The CDR3: CASSPDEDPPPPDTQYF. DNA of the CDR3: TGTGCCAGCAGTCCCGACGAGGACCCACCTCCCCCAGATACGCAGTATTTT.

A few counts support this clonotype. The genes are TRBV20-1 and TRBJ2-7; TRBD1 agrees at 7 bases. Per the germline V gene, CDR1 is DFQATT and CDR2 is SNEGSKA (reference sequence). This CDR3 is built from 12 residues. The V and J ends lost 4 bases and 5 bases, in that order; junction bases with no gene match: 5. The CDR3 DNA is TGCAGTGCTATTGACAGGGCCAACGAGCAGTACTTC. Translating gives CSAIDRANEQYF.

The V and J genes are TRBV29-1 and TRBJ2-7; D perhaps matches TRBD1 (5 bases). The length of the CDR3 is 13 residues. The germline V and J ends were trimmed by 7 bases and 2 bases, with 15 bases remaining between them. CDR1 and CDR2 from the germline V gene are SQVTM and ANQGSEA. The CDR3 DNA reads TGCAGCGGTGCTAGACAGCACGCCTACGAGCAGTACTTC. Translation: CSGARQHAYEQYF.

V and J are TRBV28 and TRBJ2-5, with D possibly being TRBD1 (6 bases). Trimming shortened V by 10 bases and J by 0 bases, and 15 bases separated the two germline ends. Germline V lookup: CDR1 MDHEN, CDR2 SYDVKM. This CDR3 contains 14 residues. CDR3 loop: CAIDKTGNQETQYF. The DNA of the CDR3 is TGTGCCATCGATAAAACAGGGAACCAAGAGACCCAGTACTTC.

DNA for the CDR3: TGTGCCTGGAGGGTCTACTACGAGCAGTACTTC. As protein: CAWRVYYEQYF. This rearrangement joins TRBV30 to TRBJ2-7; no clear D gene. This CDR3 is built from 11 residues. Trimming took off 3 bases at V and 3 bases at J, with 6 bases between the two ends. Germline CDR1 is GTSNPN and CDR2 is SVGIG (reference sequence).

The gene calls are TRBV20-1 and TRBJ1-1, with D unclear. The CDR3 contains 12 residues. The V gene lost 6 bases and the J gene lost 1 base, with 9 bases spanning the gap. Germline V CDR1 and CDR2: DFQATT, SNEGSKA (reference sequence). The CDR3 loop is CSAGEGNTEAFF. Here the CDR3 DNA reads TGCAGTGCCGGGGAGGGGAACACTGAAGCTTTCTTT.

Points on this clonotype: A read error is the likely source, as a far larger clone sits one nucleotide away. The chain has TRBV7-2 and TRBJ2-3; 9 positions match TRBD1. Germline loops: CDR1 SGHTA, CDR2 FQGNSA. CDR3 size: 14 residues. The CDR3 here is CASSQDRGTDMQYF. DNA for the CDR3: TGTGCCAGCAGCCAGGACAGGGGCACAGATATGCAGTATTTT.

This clonotype came up a few times. This sequence joins TRBV5-1 and TRBJ2-5; D remains ambiguous. Between the trimmed V and J ends, which lost 0 bases and 2 bases, there was a span of 11 bases. The CDR3 spans 15 residues. Germline V gene lookup returns CDR1 SGHRS and CDR2 YFSETQ. CDR3 bases: TGCGCCAGCAGCTTGGTGTCACCGCGACAAGAGACCCAGTACTTC. Amino acid sequence: CASSLVSPRQETQYF.